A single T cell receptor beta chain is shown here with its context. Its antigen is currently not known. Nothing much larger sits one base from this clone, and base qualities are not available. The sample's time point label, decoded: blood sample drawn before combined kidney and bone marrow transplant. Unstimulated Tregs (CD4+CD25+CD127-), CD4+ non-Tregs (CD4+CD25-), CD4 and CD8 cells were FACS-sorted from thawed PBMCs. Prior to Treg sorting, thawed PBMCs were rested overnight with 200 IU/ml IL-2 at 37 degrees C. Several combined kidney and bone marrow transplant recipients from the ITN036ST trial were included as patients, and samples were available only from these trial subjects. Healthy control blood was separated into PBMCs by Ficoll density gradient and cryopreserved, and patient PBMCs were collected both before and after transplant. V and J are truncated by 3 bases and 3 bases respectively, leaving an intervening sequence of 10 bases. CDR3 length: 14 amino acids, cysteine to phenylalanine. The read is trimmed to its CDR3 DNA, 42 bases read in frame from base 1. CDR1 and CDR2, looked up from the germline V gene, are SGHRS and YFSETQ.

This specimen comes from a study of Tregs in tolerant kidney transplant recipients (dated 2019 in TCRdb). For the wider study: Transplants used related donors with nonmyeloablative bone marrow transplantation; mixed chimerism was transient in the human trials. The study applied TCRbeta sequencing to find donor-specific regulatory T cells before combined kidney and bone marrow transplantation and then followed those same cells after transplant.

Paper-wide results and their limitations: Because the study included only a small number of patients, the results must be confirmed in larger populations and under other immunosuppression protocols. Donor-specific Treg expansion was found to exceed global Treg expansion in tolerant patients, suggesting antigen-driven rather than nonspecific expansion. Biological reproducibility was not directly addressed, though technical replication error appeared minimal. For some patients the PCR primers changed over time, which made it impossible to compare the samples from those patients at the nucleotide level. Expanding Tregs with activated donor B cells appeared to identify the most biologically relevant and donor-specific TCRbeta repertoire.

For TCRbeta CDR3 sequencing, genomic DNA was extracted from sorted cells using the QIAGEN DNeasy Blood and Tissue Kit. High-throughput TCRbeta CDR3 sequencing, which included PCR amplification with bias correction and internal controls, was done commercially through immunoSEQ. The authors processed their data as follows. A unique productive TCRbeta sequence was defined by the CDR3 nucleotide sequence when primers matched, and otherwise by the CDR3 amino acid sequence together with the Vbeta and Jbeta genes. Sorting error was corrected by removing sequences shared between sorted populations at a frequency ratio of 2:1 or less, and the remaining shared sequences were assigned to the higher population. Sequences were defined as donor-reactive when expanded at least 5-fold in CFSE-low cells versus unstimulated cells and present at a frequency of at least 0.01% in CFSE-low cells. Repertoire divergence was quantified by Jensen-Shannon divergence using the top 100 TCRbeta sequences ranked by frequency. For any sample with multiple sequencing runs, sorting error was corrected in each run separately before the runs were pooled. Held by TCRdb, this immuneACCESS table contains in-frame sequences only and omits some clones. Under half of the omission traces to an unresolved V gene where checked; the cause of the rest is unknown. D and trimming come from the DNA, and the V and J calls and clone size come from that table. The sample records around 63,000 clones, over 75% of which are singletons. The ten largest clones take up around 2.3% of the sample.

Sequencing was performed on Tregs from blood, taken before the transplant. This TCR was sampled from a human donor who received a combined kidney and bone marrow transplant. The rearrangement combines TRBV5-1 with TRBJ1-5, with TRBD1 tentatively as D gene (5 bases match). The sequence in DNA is TGCGCCAGCAGCTCCGGGGCCTACAATCAGCCCCAGCATTTT. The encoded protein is CASSSGAYNQPQHF.